The T cell receptor beta chain described here comes from a study of response to subunit inactivated influenza vaccine. Overall study findings and caveats: The authors offered the suggestion that each seasonal influenza vaccination recruits few new T cells.

The V gene's germline CDR1 is MNHNS and CDR2 SASEGT. This CDR3 has 15 residues. V shed 6 bases and J 2 bases; nucleotides not matched to a gene: 10. This clonotype was recorded a few times. The antigen remains unidentified. TCRdb analysed the RT-PCR reads with MiXCR anew, one entry per CDR3 protein. The table lists over 150,000 distinct CDR3 sequences, about 10% of them singletons, with around 33% in the top ten. The sequence was collected from a man between 50 and 69 years old who received an inactivated influenza vaccine. Sequenced material: CD8+ T cells sorted from PBMCs, taken less than 30 months after vaccination. The chain combines TRBV6-1 with TRBJ2-7; TRBD1 aligns across 7 bases. The CDR3 spells CASRVRDSFTYEQYF. The CDR3 DNA follows: TGTGCCAGCAGGGTCCGGGACAGTTTTACCTACGAGCAGTACTTC.